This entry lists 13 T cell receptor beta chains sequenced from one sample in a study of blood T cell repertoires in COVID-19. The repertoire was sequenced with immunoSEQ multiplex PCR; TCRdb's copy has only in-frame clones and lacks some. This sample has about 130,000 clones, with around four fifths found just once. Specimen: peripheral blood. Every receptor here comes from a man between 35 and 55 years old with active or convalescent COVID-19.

The CDR3 DNA follows: TGTGCCAGCAGTTCCATAGCGGGGGGGTCCTACAATGAGCAGTTCTTC. Translating it yields CASSSIAGGSYNEQFF. The rearrangement joins TRBV6-2 or TRBV6-3 to TRBJ2-1; 11 bases agree with TRBD2. The CDR3 has 16 amino acids. The ends lost 4 bases at V and 1 base at J; junction bases unmatched: 3. Germline V gene lookup returns CDR1 MNHEY and CDR2 SVGEGT.

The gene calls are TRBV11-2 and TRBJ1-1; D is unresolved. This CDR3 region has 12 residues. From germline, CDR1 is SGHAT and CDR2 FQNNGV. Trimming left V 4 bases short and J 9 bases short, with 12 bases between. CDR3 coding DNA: TGTGCCAGCAGCTCTAAACAGCCTCAAGCTTTCTTT. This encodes CASSSKQPQAFF.

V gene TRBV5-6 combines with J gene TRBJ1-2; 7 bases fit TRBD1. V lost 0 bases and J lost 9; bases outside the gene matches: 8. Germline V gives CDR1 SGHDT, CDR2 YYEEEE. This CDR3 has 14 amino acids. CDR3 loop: CASSLEGGRGSYTF. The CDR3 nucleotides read TGTGCCAGCAGCTTGGAAGGGGGCAGGGGGAGCTACACCTTC. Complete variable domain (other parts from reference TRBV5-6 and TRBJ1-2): DAGVTQSPTHLIKTRGQQVTLRCSPKSGHDTVSWYQQALGQGPQFIFQYYEEEERQRGNFPDRFSGHQFPNYSSELNVNALLLGDSALYLCASSLEGGRGSYTFGSGTRLTVV.

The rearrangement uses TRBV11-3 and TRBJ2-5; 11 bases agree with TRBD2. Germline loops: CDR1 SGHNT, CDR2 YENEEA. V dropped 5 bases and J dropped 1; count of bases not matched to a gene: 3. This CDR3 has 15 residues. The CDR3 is CASSPGTSGQETQYF. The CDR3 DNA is TGTGCCAGCAGCCCCGGGACTAGCGGCCAAGAGACCCAGTACTTC.

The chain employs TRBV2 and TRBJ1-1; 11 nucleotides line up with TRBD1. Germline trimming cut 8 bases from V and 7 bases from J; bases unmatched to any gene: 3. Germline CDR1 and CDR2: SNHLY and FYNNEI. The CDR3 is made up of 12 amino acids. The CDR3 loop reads CASGTGGLEAFF. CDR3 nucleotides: TGTGCCAGCGGGACAGGGGGTCTTGAAGCTTTCTTT.

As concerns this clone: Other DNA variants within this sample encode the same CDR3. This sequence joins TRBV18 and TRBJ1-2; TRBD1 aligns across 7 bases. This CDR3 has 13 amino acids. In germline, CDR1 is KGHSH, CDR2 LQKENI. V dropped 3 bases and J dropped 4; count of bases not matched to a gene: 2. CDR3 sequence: CASSPGQVYGYTF. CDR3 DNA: TGTGCCAGCTCACCCGGACAGGTCTATGGCTACACCTTC. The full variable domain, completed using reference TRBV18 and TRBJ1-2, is NAGVMQNPRHLVRRRGQEARLRCSPMKGHSHVYWYRQLPEEGLKFMVYLQKENIIDESGMPKERFSAEFPKEGPSILRIQQVVRGDSAAYFCASSPGQVYGYTFGSGTRLTVV.

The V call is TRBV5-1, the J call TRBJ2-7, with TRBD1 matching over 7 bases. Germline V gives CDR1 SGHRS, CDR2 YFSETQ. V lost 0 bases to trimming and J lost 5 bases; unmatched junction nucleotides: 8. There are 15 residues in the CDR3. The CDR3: CASSLEGGGTHEQYF. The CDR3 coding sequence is TGCGCCAGCAGCTTGGAAGGGGGCGGTACTCACGAGCAGTACTTC.

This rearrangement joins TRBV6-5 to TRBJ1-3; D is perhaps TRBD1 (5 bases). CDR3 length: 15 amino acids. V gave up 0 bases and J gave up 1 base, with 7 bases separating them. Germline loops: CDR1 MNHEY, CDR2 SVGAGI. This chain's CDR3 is CASSYSGGSGNTIYF. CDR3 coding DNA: TGTGCCAGCAGTTACTCGGGGGGTTCTGGAAACACCATATATTTT.

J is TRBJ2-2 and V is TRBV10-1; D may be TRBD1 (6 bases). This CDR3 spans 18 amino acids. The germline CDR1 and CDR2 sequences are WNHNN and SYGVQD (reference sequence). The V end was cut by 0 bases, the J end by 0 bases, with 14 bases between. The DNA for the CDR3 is TGCGCCAGCAGTGAGTCGGAAGGGACACCTACGAACACCGGGGAGCTGTTTTTT. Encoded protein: CASSESEGTPTNTGELFF.

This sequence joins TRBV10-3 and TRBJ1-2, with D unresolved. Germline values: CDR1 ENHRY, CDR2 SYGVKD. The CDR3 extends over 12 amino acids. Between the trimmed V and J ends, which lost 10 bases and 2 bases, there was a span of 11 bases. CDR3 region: CATAEGNYGYTF. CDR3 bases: TGTGCCACCGCGGAAGGCAACTATGGCTACACCTTC.

CDR3 amino acids: CASSLGRETQYF. The DNA of the CDR3 is TGTGCCAGCAGCTTGGGCCGGGAGACCCAGTACTTC. This chain uses TRBV7-2 with TRBJ2-5; D unresolved. This CDR3 has 12 amino acids. Between the trimmed V and J ends, which lost 3 bases and 5 bases, there was a span of 7 bases. Germline V lookup: CDR1 SGHTA, CDR2 FQGNSA.

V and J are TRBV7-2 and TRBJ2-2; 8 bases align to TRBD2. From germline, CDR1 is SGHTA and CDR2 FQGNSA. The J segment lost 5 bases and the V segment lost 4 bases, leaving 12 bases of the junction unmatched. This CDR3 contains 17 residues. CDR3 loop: CASSSQKRGRGTGELFF. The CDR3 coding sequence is TGTGCCAGCAGCTCTCAAAAGCGGGGGCGAGGAACCGGGGAGCTGTTTTTT. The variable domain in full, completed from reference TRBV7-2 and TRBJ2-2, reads GAGVSQSPSNKVTEKGKDVELRCDPISGHTALYWYRQSLGQGLEFLIYFQGNSAPDKSGLPSDRFSAERTGGSVSTLTIQRTQQEDSAVYLCASSSQKRGRGTGELFFGEGSRLTVL.

The CDR3 coding sequence is TGTGCCAGTAGTATATCAGGCACTGGGGCCAACGTCCTGACTTTC. This encodes CASSISGTGANVLTF. V and J are TRBV19 and TRBJ2-6; D is uncertain. V was cut by 2 bases and J by 2 bases, with 7 bases left in between. The CDR3 has 15 residues. Germline V gene data show CDR1 as LNHDA and CDR2 as SQIVND (reference sequence).